What follows are 28 T cell receptor beta chains derived from one specimen sequenced in a study of OX40 agonist ivuxolimab in advanced cancers. Only in-frame clones appear in the TCRdb table, and some are missing; sequencing was by immunoSEQ multiplex PCR. The sample yields just under 65,000 clones, about nine tenths seen once. Sequenced here: CD4+ or CD8+ T cells sorted from blood, sampled in a trial of the OX40 agonist ivuxolimab. These TCRs come from an adult with an advanced solid tumor such as melanoma, head and neck, liver or kidney cancer.

The CDR3 sequence: CAISGGGSGPYEQYF. Here the CDR3 DNA reads TGTGCCATCAGTGGGGGGGGGAGCGGCCCCTACGAGCAGTACTTC. The chain recombines TRBV10-3 with TRBJ2-7, with 7 bases aligning to TRBD2. This CDR3 spans 15 amino acids. Germline V gene lookup returns CDR1 ENHRY and CDR2 SYGVKD. Trimming cost V 4 bases and J 2 bases; bases outside gene matches: 8.

The chain employs TRBV6-6 and TRBJ2-7; TRBD1 matches 11 bases. CDR1 is MNHNY, CDR2 SVGAGI, per germline (reference sequence). The CDR3 has 16 residues. J was trimmed by 4 bases and V by 7 bases; bases with no gene match: 12. CDR3 DNA sequence: TGTGCCAGCACCCAGGGGGGGACAGGGGGAGGATACGAGCAGTACTTC. Its translation is CASTQGGTGGGYEQYF.

This clone was recorded only once. V usage is TRBV5-4 and J usage is TRBJ1-4, with 10 bases that match TRBD1. Germline trimming cut 1 base from V and 6 bases from J; bases unmatched to any gene: 3. The CDR3 is 15 amino acids. Per germline, CDR1 SGHNT and CDR2 YYREEE (reference sequence). The CDR3 DNA is TGTGCCAGCAGCTTGACCGGGACAGGGGATGAAAAACTGTTTTTT. Amino acids: CASSLTGTGDEKLFF.

The chain recombines TRBV15 with TRBJ2-1; the match to TRBD2 covers 8 bases. This CDR3 spans 16 amino acids. V dropped 0 bases and J dropped 7; count of bases not matched to a gene: 8. Looked up from germline, CDR1 is LNHNV and CDR2 is YYDKDF (reference sequence). The chain's CDR3 is CATSRDSSGWSNEQFF. The CDR3 coding sequence is TGTGCCACCAGCAGAGATTCTAGCGGGTGGTCAAATGAGCAGTTCTTC.

The chain carries TRBV4-2 and TRBJ2-3; D gene unclear. V lost 6 bases and J 6 bases, leaving 13 bases between the germline ends. The CDR3 extends over 13 amino acids. Per germline, CDR1 LGHNA and CDR2 YNFKEQ. CDR3 bases: TGTGCCAGCAGTCAAACCCCCCCTGATACGCAGTATTTT. Its protein is CASSQTPPDTQYF.

This clone was counted once. The chain links TRBV5-1 to TRBJ1-1; D may be TRBD1 (5 bases). CDR1 is SGHRS, CDR2 YFSETQ, per germline. This CDR3 is 15 amino acids long. The V end lost 2 bases, the J end lost 5 bases, and 16 bases lay between the germline ends. The CDR3 coding sequence is TGCGCCAGCAGCTTCTCGGACCTTCGGGGGACTGAAGCTTTCTTT. Its translation: CASSFSDLRGTEAFF.

The rearrangement uses TRBV5-5 and TRBJ1-2; TRBD1 matches 7 bases. Germline values: CDR1 SGHKS, CDR2 YYEKEE (reference sequence). This CDR3 has 12 amino acids. The ends lost 4 bases at V and 8 bases at J; junction bases unmatched: 5. The CDR3 DNA follows: TGTGCCAGCAGCAGGACAGGCGGGGGCTACACCTTC. Translation: CASSRTGGGYTF.

The chain has TRBV7-8 and TRBJ1-1; TRBD1 matches 8 bases. Germline CDR1 and CDR2: SGHVS and FQNEAQ. This CDR3 has 17 residues. Germline trimming cut 6 bases from V and 1 base from J; bases unmatched to any gene: 13. The DNA of the CDR3 is TGTGCCAGCAGTTCAGTCCCCGGGACAGGAGAGAACACTGAAGCTTTCTTT. This translates into CASSSVPGTGENTEAFF.

This chain joins TRBV30 and TRBJ1-1, with D unresolved. CDR1 GTSNPN and CDR2 SVGIG come from the germline V gene (reference sequence). The CDR3 sequence is 16 residues long. V was clipped by 4 bases and J by 1 base, with 19 bases between them. CDR3 coding DNA: TGTGCCTGGACCCCTAGGTCTCCAGCGTCGAACACTGAAGCTTTCTTT. Encoded protein: CAWTPRSPASNTEAFF.

The V call is TRBV7-9, the J call TRBJ2-1; 14 nucleotides line up with TRBD2. Germline lookup yields CDR1 SEHNR and CDR2 FQNEAQ (reference sequence). This CDR3 spans 18 amino acids. The junction had 9 bases not matched to a gene; V was cut back by 4 bases and J by 4 bases. The CDR3 protein is CASSSFGLAGGLYNEQFF. As DNA, the CDR3 is TGTGCCAGCAGCTCATTCGGACTAGCGGGAGGCCTTTACAATGAGCAGTTCTTC. Drawing the rest from reference TRBV7-9 and TRBJ2-1, the complete variable domain is DTGVSQNPRHKITKRGQNVTFRCDPISEHNRLYWYRQTLGQGPEFLTYFQNEAQLEKSRLLSDRFSAERPKGSFSTLEIQRTEQGDSAMYLCASSSFGLAGGLYNEQFFGPGTRLTVL.

J is TRBJ2-3 and V is TRBV15, with 11 positions matching TRBD2. This CDR3 has 18 amino acids. The V gene's germline CDR1 is LNHNV and CDR2 YYDKDF (reference sequence). Trimming took 1 base from V and 3 from J; bases not matched to a gene: 9. The CDR3 reads CATSRGSIAGGLTDTQYF. The CDR3 DNA follows: TGTGCCACCAGCAGAGGATCGATAGCGGGAGGGCTTACAGATACGCAGTATTTT.

The chain uses TRBV5-1 and TRBJ2-3, with TRBD1 matching over 7 bases. V gave up 0 bases and J gave up 6 bases; unmatched junction bases: 4. This CDR3 is 14 amino acids long. The germline V gene has CDR1 SGHRS and CDR2 YFSETQ. The CDR3 DNA is TGCGCCAGCAGCTTGGCGGGACAGCTTGATACGCAGTATTTT. Its protein is CASSLAGQLDTQYF.

CDR3 DNA sequence: TGCGCCAGCAGTAGCGGGAGCCTGCGCTACGAGCAGTACTTC. Translated: CASSSGSLRYEQYF. The chain links TRBV5-1 to TRBJ2-7, with 9 nucleotides matching TRBD2. V lost 5 bases, J lost 3 bases, and 6 bases stayed unmatched. CDR3 length: 14 amino acids. In germline, CDR1 is SGHRS, CDR2 YFSETQ. The entire variable domain, with the rest obtained from reference TRBV5-1 and TRBJ2-7, is as follows: KAGVTQTPRYLIKTRGQQVTLSCSPISGHRSVSWYQQTPGQGLQFLFEYFSETQRNKGNFPGRFSGRQFSNSRSEMNVSTLELGDSALYLCASSSGSLRYEQYFGPGTRLTVT.

The chain couples TRBV6-1 to TRBJ2-1; no definite D call. The CDR3 extends over 12 amino acids. CDR1 is MNHNS, CDR2 SASEGT, per germline. The ends were cut back, 6 bases at V and 9 bases at J, with 12 bases in the middle. This CDR3 reads CASRPSVSEQFF. The CDR3 nucleotides are TGTGCCAGCAGGCCATCAGTTAGTGAGCAGTTCTTC.

This chain links TRBV27 with TRBJ2-1, with 9 bases matching TRBD2. The germline CDR1 and CDR2 sequences are MNHEY and SMNVEV (reference sequence). The CDR3 has 15 amino acids. The junction had 13 bases not matched to a gene; V was cut back by 7 bases and J by 9 bases. Here the CDR3 DNA reads TGTGCCAGCACCTCCGCCGCGGGAGGGAAGGGTGAGCAGTTCTTC. The encoded protein is CASTSAAGGKGEQFF.

The V gene is TRBV11-2, the J gene TRBJ2-7, with 7 bases identical to TRBD2. V gave up 5 bases and J gave up 6 bases; unmatched junction bases: 10. The CDR3 runs to 14 residues. Per germline, CDR1 SGHAT and CDR2 FQNNGV. The CDR3 reads CASSAGLLGAEQYF. In nucleotides, the CDR3 is TGTGCCAGCAGCGCGGGACTACTCGGGGCCGAGCAGTACTTC.

This chain joins TRBV28 and TRBJ2-4; D possibly matches TRBD1 or TRBD2 (5 bases each). V was shortened by 10 bases and J by 6 bases, with 16 bases between the two germline ends. The CDR3 is made up of 13 amino acids. Per the germline V gene, CDR1 is MDHEN and CDR2 is SYDVKM. The CDR3 sequence: CATLGGGGNIQYF. CDR3 DNA: TGTGCCACCCTGGGCGGTGGGGGAAACATTCAGTACTTC.

This CDR3 reads CASSLSGLAESNEQFF. The DNA of the CDR3 is TGTGCCAGCAGCTTATCGGGACTAGCGGAGTCCAATGAGCAGTTCTTC. The chain employs TRBV7-3 and TRBJ2-1, with 11 bases that match TRBD2. The CDR3 length is 16 residues. Germline V CDR1 and CDR2: SGHTA, FQGTGA. V lost 2 bases to trimming and J lost 6 bases; unmatched junction nucleotides: 6.

CDR3 loop: CASSKQGQGGETQYF. The CDR3 DNA is TGTGCCAGCAGTAAACAGGGACAGGGAGGGGAGACCCAGTACTTC. The chain carries TRBV6-6 and TRBJ2-5; 9 positions match TRBD1. V lost 5 bases to trimming and J lost 5 bases; unmatched junction nucleotides: 9. Germline CDR1 MNHNY, CDR2 SVGAGI (reference sequence). The CDR3 is 15 residues long.

The sample holds one count of this clone. DNA of the CDR3: TGCGCCAGCAGCTTGGCTGACAGGGGTTACGAGCAGTACTTC. It specifies CASSLADRGYEQYF. The chain couples TRBV5-1 to TRBJ2-7; TRBD1 matches at 8 bases. The V gene's germline CDR1 is SGHRS and CDR2 YFSETQ. The CDR3 is made up of 14 amino acids. The junction had 3 bases not matched to a gene; V was cut back by 0 bases and J by 4 bases.

J is TRBJ2-3 and V is TRBV4-1, with TRBD2 matching 8 bases. Per the germline V gene, CDR1 is MGHRA and CDR2 is YSYEKL. The trim removed 6 bases at V and 3 bases at J, leaving 8 bases unmatched. The CDR3 loop spans 15 amino acids. The CDR3 here is CASRGGLGGTDTQYF. DNA of the CDR3: TGCGCCAGCAGGGGGGGACTAGGAGGGACAGATACGCAGTATTTT.

The genes are TRBV7-8 and TRBJ2-5; D is ambiguous. Trimming left V 5 bases short and J 9 bases short, with 10 bases between. The CDR3 is 11 amino acids. Germline V lookup: CDR1 SGHVS, CDR2 FQNEAQ. The DNA of the CDR3 is TGTGCCAGCAGCGTCGGTGGGGCCCAGTACTTC. Its protein is CASSVGGAQYF.

The chain employs TRBV15 and TRBJ1-3; 7 nucleotides align to TRBD1. V lost 3 bases, J lost 0 bases, and 5 bases stayed unmatched. From germline, CDR1 is LNHNV and CDR2 YYDKDF (reference sequence). This CDR3 contains 16 residues. CDR3 sequence: CATSSGTVSSGNTIYF. DNA of the CDR3: TGTGCCACCAGCAGCGGGACAGTCAGCTCTGGAAACACCATATATTTT. Full variable domain (missing parts from reference TRBV15 and TRBJ1-3): DAMVIQNPRYQVTQFGKPVTLSCSQTLNHNVMYWYQQKSSQAPKLLFHYYDKDFNNEADTPDNFQSRRPNTSFCFLDIRSPGLGDTAMYLCATSSGTVSSGNTIYFGEGSWLTVV.

The V call is TRBV19, the J call TRBJ1-4; TRBD1 matches at 7 bases. This CDR3 has 15 amino acids. Losses at the gene ends were 6 bases for V and 4 bases for J; bases not matched to a gene: 8. The germline CDR1 and CDR2 sequences are LNHDA and SQIVND (reference sequence). CDR3 region: CASRDGTVYNEKLFF. CDR3 nucleotides: TGTGCCAGTAGGGACGGGACAGTATATAATGAAAAACTGTTTTTT.

The rearrangement joins TRBV29-1 to TRBJ2-3; 10 bases fit TRBD1. J was trimmed by 0 bases and V by 6 bases; bases with no gene match: 3. This CDR3 comprises 14 residues. CDR1 and CDR2 from the germline V gene are SQVTM and ANQGSEA. DNA of the CDR3: TGCAGCGTAAGACAGGGGGCGAGCACAGATACGCAGTATTTT. Encoded protein: CSVRQGASTDTQYF.

This clone was observed once. The rearrangement uses TRBV6-1 and TRBJ1-2; 8 nucleotides agree with TRBD1. V was clipped by 4 bases and J by 6 bases; unmatched bases: 4. Germline assignment: CDR1 MNHNS and CDR2 SASEGT. The CDR3 has 13 residues. The CDR3 loop is CASSAGTGDGYTF. For the CDR3, the DNA is TGTGCCAGCAGTGCAGGGACAGGAGATGGCTACACCTTC.

The gene calls are TRBV9 and TRBJ1-2; weak D call: TRBD1 (5 bases). This CDR3 is 16 amino acids long. V was clipped by 4 bases and J by 1 base, with 17 bases between them. The V gene's germline CDR1 is SGDLS and CDR2 YYNGEE. The CDR3 reads CASSPSPGGDNYGYTF. The CDR3 DNA reads as TGTGCCAGCAGCCCGTCCCCCGGGGGAGATAACTATGGCTACACCTTC.

This chain connects TRBV6-1 to TRBJ1-1, with D unclear. The V and J ends lost 2 bases and 3 bases respectively, with 13 bases between them. Germline V CDR1 and CDR2: MNHNS, SASEGT. This CDR3 has 15 residues. CDR3 bases: TGTGCCAGCAGTGAATGGCCGGGGAGAGACACTGAAGCTTTCTTT. Protein sequence: CASSEWPGRDTEAFF.